This T cell receptor beta chain was documented in a study of molecular identifiers for immune sequencing clone quantification. Whole-study findings and limits: Clones exceeding 20 RNA copies carried over 97% of effector molecules but under 1% of naive-cell molecules. One cell's worth of spiked Jurkat TCR RNA was reportedly detectable among roughly 1 million naive cells.

About this clonotype: Its antigen remains unidentified.

CDR3 length: 15 residues. Looked up from germline, CDR1 is SGHVS and CDR2 is FNYEAQ. V dropped 5 bases and J dropped 7; count of bases not matched to a gene: 8. TCRdb ran MiXCR on the PCR reads and lists one entry per CDR3 protein. The data contain over 60,000 distinct CDR3 sequences, around 19% of them singletons. Libraries of naive CD8 cells were prepared from 20,000 to 1,000,000 sorted cells using 10%, 30% or 50% RNA. The receptor was isolated from a human donor in good health. Some libraries in this study had Jurkat cell RNA spiked in. Sequencing input: naive CD8+ T cells from blood, with Jurkat cell RNA spiked in. Stated subset: FACS-sorted CD8+CD4-CCR7+CD45RA+ naive T cells. The V call is TRBV7-6, the J call TRBJ1-6; 7 bases agree with TRBD1. CDR3 protein: CASSPDGTANSPLHF. As DNA, the CDR3 is TGTGCCAGCAGCCCAGACGGGACAGCAAATTCACCCCTCCACTTT.